This TCR beta chain emerged from a study of cytomegalovirus exposure and HLA in healthy donors. General study results and limits: A later look showed TCR association rates differing by HLA locus, highest for DRB1 and lowest for HLA-C. Analyzed later, most CMV-associated TCR beta chains appeared HLA-restricted.

As for the donors, each was a healthy bone marrow donor. Note on this clone: Its antigen is not identified.

The V and J ends lost 2 bases and 0 bases respectively, with 10 bases between them. There are 16 residues in the CDR3. The germline CDR1 and CDR2 sequences are ENHRY and SYGVKD. Use of 60 Vbeta and 13 Jbeta primers characterized the PCR. Only in-frame clones appear in the TCRdb table, and some are missing; sequencing was by immunoSEQ multiplex PCR. The table has 150,000 to 200,000 clones, roughly three quarters seen once. V and J are TRBV10-3 and TRBJ1-4; D is undetermined. The clonotype originates from a man aged 35 to 55 in good health and CMV-seropositive. The sample was PBMCs. DNA for the CDR3: TGTGCCATCAGTGAGGGGTCCGGGTCAACTAATGAAAAACTGTTTTTT. This sequence encodes CAISEGSGSTNEKLFF.